This TCR beta chain was sequenced during a study of blood T cell repertoires in COVID-19. About the research overall: From T cells, B-cell-depleted T cells, or PBMCs came the material, which was cDNA or gDNA.

The CDR3 totals 14 residues. Trimming took off 2 bases at V and 0 bases at J, with 4 bases between the two ends. The germline gives CDR1 SGHAT, CDR2 FQNNGV. The data were produced by immunoSEQ multiplex PCR, yet TCRdb's version contains in-frame clones alone and is incomplete. The repertoire holds 250,000 to 300,000 clones, with 80% to 90% as singletons. Material: peripheral blood. The origin of this receptor is a woman in her seventies with acute or convalescent COVID-19. The chain carries TRBV11-2 and TRBJ2-2, with D hard to call. The CDR3 here is CASSLIANTGELFF. In DNA, the CDR3 is TGTGCCAGCAGCTTAATCGCGAACACCGGGGAGCTGTTTTTT. The entire variable domain, with the rest obtained from reference TRBV11-2 and TRBJ2-2, is as follows: EAGVAQSPRYKIIEKRQSVAFWCNPISGHATLYWYQQILGQGPKLLIQFQNNGVVDDSQLPKDRFSAERLKGVDSTLKIQPAKLEDSAVYLCASSLIANTGELFFGEGSRLTVL.